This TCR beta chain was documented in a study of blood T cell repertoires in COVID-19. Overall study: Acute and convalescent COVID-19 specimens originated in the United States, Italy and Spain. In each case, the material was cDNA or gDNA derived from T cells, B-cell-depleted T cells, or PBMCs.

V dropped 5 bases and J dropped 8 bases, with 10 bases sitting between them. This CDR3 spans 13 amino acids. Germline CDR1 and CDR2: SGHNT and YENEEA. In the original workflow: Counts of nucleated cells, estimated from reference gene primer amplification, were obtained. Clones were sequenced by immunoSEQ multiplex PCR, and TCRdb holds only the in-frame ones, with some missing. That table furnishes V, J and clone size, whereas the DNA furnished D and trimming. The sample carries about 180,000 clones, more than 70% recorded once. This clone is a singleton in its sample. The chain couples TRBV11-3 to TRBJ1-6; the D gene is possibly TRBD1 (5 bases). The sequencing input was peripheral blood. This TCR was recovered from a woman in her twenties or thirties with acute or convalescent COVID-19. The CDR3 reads CASSPRTHSPLHF. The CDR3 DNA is TGTGCCAGCAGCCCTCGGACACATTCACCCCTCCACTTT. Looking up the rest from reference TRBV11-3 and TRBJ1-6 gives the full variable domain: EAGVVQSPRYKIIEKKQPVAFWCNPISGHNTLYWYLQNLGQGPELLIRYENEEAVDDSQLPKDRFSAERLKGVDSTLKIQPAELGDSAVYLCASSPRTHSPLHFGNGTRLTVT.